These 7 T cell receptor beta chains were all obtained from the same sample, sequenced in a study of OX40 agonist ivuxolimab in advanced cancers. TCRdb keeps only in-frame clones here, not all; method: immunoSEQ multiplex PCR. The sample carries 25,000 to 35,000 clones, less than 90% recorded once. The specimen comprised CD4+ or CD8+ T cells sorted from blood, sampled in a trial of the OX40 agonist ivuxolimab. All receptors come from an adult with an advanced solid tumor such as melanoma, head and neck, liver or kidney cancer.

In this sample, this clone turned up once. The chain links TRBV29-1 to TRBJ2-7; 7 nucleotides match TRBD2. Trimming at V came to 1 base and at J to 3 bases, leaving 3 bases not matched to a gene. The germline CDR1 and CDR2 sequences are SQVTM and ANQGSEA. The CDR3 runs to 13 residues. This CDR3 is CSVEAGGVYEQYF. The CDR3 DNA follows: TGCAGCGTTGAAGCGGGGGGTGTCTACGAGCAGTACTTC.

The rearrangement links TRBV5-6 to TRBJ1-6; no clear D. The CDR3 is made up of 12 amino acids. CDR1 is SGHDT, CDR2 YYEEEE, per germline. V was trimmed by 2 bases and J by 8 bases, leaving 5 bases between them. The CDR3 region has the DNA TGTGCCAGCAGCTTATTCTATTCACCCCTCCACTTT. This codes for CASSLFYSPLHF. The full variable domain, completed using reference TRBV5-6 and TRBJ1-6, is DAGVTQSPTHLIKTRGQQVTLRCSPKSGHDTVSWYQQALGQGPQFIFQYYEEEERQRGNFPDRFSGHQFPNYSSELNVNALLLGDSALYLCASSLFYSPLHFGNGTRLTVT.

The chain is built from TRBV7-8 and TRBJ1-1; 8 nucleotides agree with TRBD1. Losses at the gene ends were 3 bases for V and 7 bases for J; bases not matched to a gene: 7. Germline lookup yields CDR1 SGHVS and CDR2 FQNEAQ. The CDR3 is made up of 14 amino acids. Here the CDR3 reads CASSLETGDIEAFF. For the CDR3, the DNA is TGTGCCAGCAGCTTGGAGACAGGGGACATTGAAGCTTTCTTT.

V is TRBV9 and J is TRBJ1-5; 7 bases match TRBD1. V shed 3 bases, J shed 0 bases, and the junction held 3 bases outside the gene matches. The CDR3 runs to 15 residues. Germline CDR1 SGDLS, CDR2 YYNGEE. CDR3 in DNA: TGTGCCAGCAGCGCCGGGACAGCTAGCAATCAGCCCCAGCATTTT. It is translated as CASSAGTASNQPQHF.

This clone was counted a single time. The CDR3 region is CASSPGYEQYF. The CDR3 bases are TGTGCCAGCTCACCGGGGTACGAGCAGTACTTC. This chain joins TRBV18 and TRBJ2-7; D is uncertain. The V gene's germline CDR1 is KGHSH and CDR2 LQKENI. Deletions cut 3 bases from V and 4 bases from J, with 4 bases between. This CDR3 spans 11 amino acids.

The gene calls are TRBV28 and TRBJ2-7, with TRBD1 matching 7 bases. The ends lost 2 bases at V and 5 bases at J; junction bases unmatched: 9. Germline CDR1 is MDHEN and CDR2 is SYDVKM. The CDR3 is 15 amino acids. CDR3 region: CASSLTTGRFNEQYF. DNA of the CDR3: TGTGCCAGCAGTTTAACGACAGGGAGATTTAACGAGCAGTACTTC.

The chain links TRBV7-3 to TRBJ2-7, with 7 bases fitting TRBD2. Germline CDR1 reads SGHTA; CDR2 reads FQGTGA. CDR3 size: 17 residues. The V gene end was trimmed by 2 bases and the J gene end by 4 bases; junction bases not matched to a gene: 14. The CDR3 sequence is CASSLGAAEGGGYEQYF. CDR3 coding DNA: TGTGCCAGCAGCTTAGGCGCCGCGGAGGGCGGGGGATACGAGCAGTACTTC.